This TCR beta chain was identified in a study of OX40 agonist ivuxolimab in advanced cancers. Study information: Ivuxolimab was administered intravenously to patients at 0.01 to 10 mg/kg every 2 weeks. Prior anti-PD-1, anti-PD-L1 or anti-CTLA-4 therapy was allowed; approximately 41% had some.

Germline V lookup: CDR1 ENHRY, CDR2 SYGVKD. The V end was cut by 0 bases, the J end by 10 bases, with 6 bases between. The CDR3 spans 11 residues. On cycle 4 day 1 and cycle 7 day 1, as well as at baseline, blood was sampled. Measured with immunoSEQ multiplex PCR; TCRdb has only the in-frame clones, and not every one. The sample has 70,000 to 95,000 clones, around 86% seen once. The TCR was taken from an adult with an advanced solid tumor such as melanoma, head and neck, liver or kidney cancer. The specimen was CD4+ or CD8+ T cells sorted from blood, collected in a trial of the OX40 agonist ivuxolimab. The chain carries TRBV10-3 and TRBJ1-1; tentative D call: TRBD1 (5 bases). The CDR3 coding sequence is TGTGCCATCAGTGAGTCGGGGGTAGCTTTCTTT. Translated: CAISESGVAFF.